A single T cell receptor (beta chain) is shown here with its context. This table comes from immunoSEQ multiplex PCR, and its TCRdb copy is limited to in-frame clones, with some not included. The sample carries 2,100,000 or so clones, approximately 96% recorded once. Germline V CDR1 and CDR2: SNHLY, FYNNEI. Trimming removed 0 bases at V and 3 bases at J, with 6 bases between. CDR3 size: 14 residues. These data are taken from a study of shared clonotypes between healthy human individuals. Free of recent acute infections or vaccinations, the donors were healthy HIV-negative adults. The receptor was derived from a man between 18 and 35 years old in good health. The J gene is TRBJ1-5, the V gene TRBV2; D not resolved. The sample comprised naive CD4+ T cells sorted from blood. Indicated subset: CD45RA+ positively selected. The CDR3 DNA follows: TGTGCCAGCAGTGAAGCTTACAACAATCAGCCCCAGCATTTT. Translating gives CASSEAYNNQPQHF.